These T cell receptor beta chains were read from a single sample in a study of cytomegalovirus exposure and HLA in healthy donors. Sequencing used immunoSEQ multiplex PCR; TCRdb keeps in-frame clones, though not all of them. The sample lists about 150,000 clones, roughly 79% occurring once. The sequenced sample consisted of PBMCs. The receptor source for this set is a young man in good health and CMV-seronegative. The CDR3 runs from the conserved cysteine through the conserved F or W. Each record gives: clone size, V gene, J gene, D gene, CDR3 protein, CDR3 DNA. The D gene is left open where the match is weak. Size is stated for part of the rows, as once, few or many counts, or as a class when the clone is expanded.

abundance: -; v_gene: TRBV13; j_gene: TRBJ1-6; d_gene: -; CDR3aa: CASSVIRVGGSPLHF; CDR3nt: TGTGCCAGCAGCGTTATCCGCGTAGGGGGTTCACCCCTCCACTTT
abundance: -; v_gene: TRBV7-9; j_gene: TRBJ2-7; d_gene: TRBD1; CDR3aa: CASSSLSGDRGALEQYF; CDR3nt: TGTGCCAGCAGCTCCCTTTCGGGGGACAGGGGGGCCCTCGAGCAGTACTTC
abundance: -; v_gene: TRBV5-6; j_gene: TRBJ2-4; d_gene: -; CDR3aa: CASSSSDGKNSQYF; CDR3nt: TGTGCCAGCAGCTCTTCGGACGGGAAAAACAGTCAGTACTTC
abundance: -; v_gene: TRBV27; j_gene: TRBJ2-7; d_gene: TRBD1; CDR3aa: CASSHSGTGSYEQYF; CDR3nt: TGTGCCAGCAGTCACTCCGGGACAGGGTCCTACGAGCAGTACTTC
abundance: -; v_gene: TRBV6-5; j_gene: TRBJ2-3; d_gene: TRBD2; CDR3aa: CASSYSWGGEEDTQYF; CDR3nt: TGTGCCAGCAGTTACTCTTGGGGGGGAGAGGAAGATACGCAGTATTTT
abundance: -; v_gene: TRBV27; j_gene: TRBJ2-4; d_gene: TRBD2; CDR3aa: CASSSHPGGPTKNIQYF; CDR3nt: TGTGCCAGCAGTTCCCACCCGGGGGGGCCGACCAAAAACATTCAGTACTTC
abundance: -; v_gene: TRBV11-1; j_gene: TRBJ2-2; d_gene: -; CDR3aa: CAVDTGELFF; CDR3nt: TGTGCCGTCGACACCGGGGAGCTGTTTTTT
abundance: -; v_gene: TRBV5-4; j_gene: TRBJ1-2; d_gene: -; CDR3aa: CASSSGQGGYGYTF; CDR3nt: TGTGCCAGCAGCTCCGGGCAGGGAGGCTATGGCTACACCTTC
abundance: -; v_gene: TRBV9; j_gene: TRBJ2-1; d_gene: TRBD2; CDR3aa: CASNSGGDNEQFF; CDR3nt: TGTGCCAGCAACAGCGGGGGGGACAATGAGCAGTTCTTC
abundance: -; v_gene: TRBV7-2; j_gene: TRBJ2-2; d_gene: TRBD2; CDR3aa: CASSPIWTSPNTGELFF; CDR3nt: TGTGCCAGCAGCCCGATCTGGACTAGTCCTAACACCGGGGAGCTGTTTTTT
abundance: -; v_gene: TRBV9; j_gene: TRBJ2-3; d_gene: -; CDR3aa: CASSPPWLRGGADTQYF; CDR3nt: TGTGCCAGCAGCCCTCCCTGGCTACGCGGGGGCGCAGATACGCAGTATTTT
abundance: once; v_gene: TRBV5-1; j_gene: TRBJ1-2; d_gene: TRBD1; CDR3aa: CASSLAATGRRSYGYTF; CDR3nt: TGCGCCAGCAGCTTGGCTGCGACAGGGCGGAGGAGCTATGGCTACACCTTC
abundance: -; v_gene: TRBV28; j_gene: TRBJ1-3; d_gene: -; CDR3aa: CASTRRGAPGNTIYF; CDR3nt: TGTGCCAGCACCCGACGGGGGGCCCCTGGAAACACCATATATTTT
abundance: -; v_gene: TRBV6-1; j_gene: TRBJ1-2; d_gene: TRBD1; CDR3aa: CASIRTGLNGYTF; CDR3nt: TGTGCCAGCATCCGGACAGGGTTAAATGGCTACACCTTC
abundance: -; v_gene: TRBV7-3; j_gene: TRBJ2-1; d_gene: -; CDR3aa: CASSLDGSYNEQFF; CDR3nt: TGTGCCAGCAGCCTCGACGGGTCCTACAATGAGCAGTTCTTC
abundance: -; v_gene: TRBV6-5; j_gene: TRBJ1-6; d_gene: -; CDR3aa: CASSKQGNSPLHF; CDR3nt: TGTGCCAGCAGTAAACAGGGTAATTCACCCCTCCACTTT
abundance: -; v_gene: TRBV4-1; j_gene: TRBJ1-3; d_gene: -; CDR3aa: CASSHGNTIYF; CDR3nt: TGCGCCAGCAGTCATGGAAACACCATATATTTT
abundance: -; v_gene: TRBV5-6; j_gene: TRBJ2-7; d_gene: TRBD1; CDR3aa: CASSLAMGTGYHEQYF; CDR3nt: TGTGCCAGCAGCTTGGCCATGGGGACAGGGTACCACGAGCAGTACTTC